The entry below describes one TCR beta chain. Its recognized antigen is unknown. These data come from a study of Tregs in tolerant kidney transplant recipients (dated by TCRdb to between 2018 and 2021). In the study overall: Transplants used related donors with nonmyeloablative bone marrow transplantation; mixed chimerism was transient in the human trials. TCRbeta sequencing was used in the study to identify donor-specific regulatory T cells before combined kidney and bone marrow transplantation, and the identified cells were then tracked after transplant.

The sample's time point label, decoded: blood sample drawn before combined kidney and bone marrow transplant. Thawed PBMCs were FACS-sorted into unstimulated Tregs (CD4+CD25+CD127-), CD4+ non-Tregs (CD4+CD25-), CD4 cells and CD8 cells. The patients were a few recipients of combined kidney and bone marrow transplants from the ITN036ST trial, and samples were available only from these trial subjects. Healthy control blood was separated into PBMCs by Ficoll density gradient and cryopreserved, and patient PBMCs were collected both before and after transplant. Summary of the overall study and its limitations: Expanding Tregs with activated donor B cells appeared to identify the most biologically relevant and donor-specific TCRbeta repertoire. For some patients the PCR primers changed over time, which made it impossible to compare the samples from those patients at the nucleotide level. In tolerant patients, donor-specific Tregs expanded more than Tregs overall, which suggests antigen-driven rather than nonspecific expansion. Biological reproducibility was not examined directly, but technical replication error appeared to be minimal. The study was constrained by small patient numbers, and validation of the findings is required in larger populations and under other immunosuppression protocols.

For TCRbeta CDR3 sequencing, genomic DNA was extracted from sorted cells using the QIAGEN DNeasy Blood and Tissue Kit. High-throughput TCRbeta CDR3 sequencing was carried out commercially through immunoSEQ, with PCR amplification with bias correction and internal controls included. In the paper's pipeline: Unique productive TCRbeta sequences were defined by CDR3 nucleotide sequence where primers matched, and otherwise by CDR3 amino acid sequence together with Vbeta and Jbeta genes. To correct sorting error, sequences shared between sorted populations at a frequency ratio of 2:1 or less were removed; the rest were assigned to the higher population. Donor-reactive sequences were defined as at least 5-fold expanded in CFSE-low cells versus unstimulated cells, with frequency of at least 0.01% in CFSE-low cells. Jensen-Shannon divergence, calculated on the top 100 TCRbeta sequences ranked by frequency, was used to quantify repertoire divergence. For samples with multiple sequencing runs, sorting error was corrected in each run separately before the runs were combined. This immuneACCESS table, as held by TCRdb, lists in-frame sequences with V and J called but not all clones. Of the missing ones, under half trace to an unresolved V gene in checked studies; the others have no known cause. The V and J calls and the clone size are those of that table, but D and trimming were determined from the DNA. The sample table records 50,000 to 65,000 clones. The top ten clonotypes cover roughly 0.89% of the sample.

The source of this sequence is a human donor who received a combined kidney and bone marrow transplant. The sample in question was CD4+ T cells from blood, obtained before the transplant.

This receptor carries the CDR3 CASSRLNQGAGGYTF. Partial CDR3 DNA: TGTGCCAGCAGTCGCCTTAACCAGGGGGCCGGTGGC. In this chain, TRBV2 is recombined with TRBJ1-2; 8 central nucleotides agree with TRBD1. Read data end 3 residues before the CDR3 end; the end is taken from the germline J gene. Germline trimming amounts to 5 bases on V and 7 bases on J, with 12 as the count of junction bases outside the gene matches. CDR1 and CDR2 are drawn from the germline V gene: SNHLY, FYNNEI. The CDR3 spans 15 residues, from the cysteine through the phenylalanine. The DNA has 36 bases, all within the CDR3, and is read from base 1.